This TCR beta chain was documented in a study of blood T cell repertoires in COVID-19. Study at large: Samples taken during acute and convalescent COVID-19 were collected in the United States, Italy and Spain.

In the source study's methods: The authors estimated nucleated cell counts from reference gene primer amplification. Clones were sequenced by immunoSEQ multiplex PCR, and TCRdb holds only the in-frame ones, with some missing. That table supplies the V and J calls and clone size; D and trimming were determined from the DNA. The sample carries fewer than 250,000 clones, around 81% recorded once. Germline CDR1 reads SNHLY; CDR2 reads FYNNEI. The CDR3 loop spans 15 amino acids. With 6 bases removed from V and 9 bases from J, the gap between germline ends came to 21 bases. Individuals aged about 18 to 89 years were recruited from about two dozen US areas. Each participant's cohort was designated according to participant-reported clinical history.

The genes are TRBV2 and TRBJ2-1; tentative D call: TRBD1 (5 bases). The sample taken for sequencing was PBMCs or T cells enriched from blood (not recorded which). The sequence was obtained from a woman aged 45-65 years with acute COVID-19. The CDR3 nucleotides read TGTGCCAGCAGAGGGGAAACAGGCCTTTCGGGTGAGCAGTTCTTC. This encodes CASRGETGLSGEQFF.